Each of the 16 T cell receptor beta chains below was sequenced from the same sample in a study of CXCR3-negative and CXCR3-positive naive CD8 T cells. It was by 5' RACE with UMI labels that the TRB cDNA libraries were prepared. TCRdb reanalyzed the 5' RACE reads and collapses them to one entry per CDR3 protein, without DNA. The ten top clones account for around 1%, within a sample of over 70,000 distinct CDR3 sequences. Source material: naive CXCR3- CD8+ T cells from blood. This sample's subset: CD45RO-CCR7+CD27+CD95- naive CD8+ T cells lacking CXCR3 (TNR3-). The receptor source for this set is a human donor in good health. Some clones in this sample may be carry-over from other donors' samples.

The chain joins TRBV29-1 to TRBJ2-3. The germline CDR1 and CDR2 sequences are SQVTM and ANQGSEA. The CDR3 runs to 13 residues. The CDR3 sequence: CSVHRTSGNTQYF.

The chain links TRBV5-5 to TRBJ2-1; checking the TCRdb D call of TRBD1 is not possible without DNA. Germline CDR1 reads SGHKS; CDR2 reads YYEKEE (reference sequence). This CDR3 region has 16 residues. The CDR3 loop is CASSFVPEPGYNEQFF.

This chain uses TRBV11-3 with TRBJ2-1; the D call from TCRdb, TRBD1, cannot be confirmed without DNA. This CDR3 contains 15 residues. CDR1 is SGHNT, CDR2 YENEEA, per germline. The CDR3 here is CASSMGGQTTNEQFF.

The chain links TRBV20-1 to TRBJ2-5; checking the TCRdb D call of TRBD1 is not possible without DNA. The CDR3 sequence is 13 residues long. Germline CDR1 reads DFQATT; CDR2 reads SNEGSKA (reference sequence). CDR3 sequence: CSARGHLQETQYF.

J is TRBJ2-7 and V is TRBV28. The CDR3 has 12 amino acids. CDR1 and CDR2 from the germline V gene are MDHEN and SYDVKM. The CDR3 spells CASSFQIYEQYF.

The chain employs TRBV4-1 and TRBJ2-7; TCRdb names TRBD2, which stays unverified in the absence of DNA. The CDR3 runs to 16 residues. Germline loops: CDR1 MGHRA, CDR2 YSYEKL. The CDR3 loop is CASSQGFLAGNYEQYF.

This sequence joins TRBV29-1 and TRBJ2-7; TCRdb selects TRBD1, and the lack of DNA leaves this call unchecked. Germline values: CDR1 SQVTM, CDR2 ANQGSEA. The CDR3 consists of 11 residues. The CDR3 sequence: CSGVEGYEQYF.

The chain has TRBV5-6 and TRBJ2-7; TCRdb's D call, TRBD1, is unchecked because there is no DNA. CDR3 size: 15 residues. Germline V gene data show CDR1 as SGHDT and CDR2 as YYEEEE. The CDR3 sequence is CASSGTGGLSYEQYF. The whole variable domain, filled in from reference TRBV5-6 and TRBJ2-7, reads DAGVTQSPTHLIKTRGQQVTLRCSPKSGHDTVSWYQQALGQGPQFIFQYYEEEERQRGNFPDRFSGHQFPNYSSELNVNALLLGDSALYLCASSGTGGLSYEQYFGPGTRLTVT.

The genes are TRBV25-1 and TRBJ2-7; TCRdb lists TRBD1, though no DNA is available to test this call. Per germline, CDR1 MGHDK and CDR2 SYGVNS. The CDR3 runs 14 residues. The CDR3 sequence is CASSEPGGVNEQYF.

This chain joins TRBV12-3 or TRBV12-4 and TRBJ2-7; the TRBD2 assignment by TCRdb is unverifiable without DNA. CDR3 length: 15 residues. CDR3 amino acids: CASSGGLAGVFELYF.

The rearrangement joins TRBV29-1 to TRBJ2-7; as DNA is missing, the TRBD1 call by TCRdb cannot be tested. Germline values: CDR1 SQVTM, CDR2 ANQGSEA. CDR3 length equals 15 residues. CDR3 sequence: CSVGSGTGGGYEQYF.

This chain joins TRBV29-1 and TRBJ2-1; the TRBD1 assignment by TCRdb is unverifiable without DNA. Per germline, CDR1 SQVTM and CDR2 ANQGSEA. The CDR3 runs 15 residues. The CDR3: CSVEGGQGAYNEQFF.

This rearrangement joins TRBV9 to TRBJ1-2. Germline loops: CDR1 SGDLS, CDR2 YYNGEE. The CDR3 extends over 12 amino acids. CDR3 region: CASSSLADVYTF.

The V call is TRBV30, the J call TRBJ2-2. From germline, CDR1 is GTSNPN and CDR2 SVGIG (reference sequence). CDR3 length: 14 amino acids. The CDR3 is CAWSVIANTGELFF. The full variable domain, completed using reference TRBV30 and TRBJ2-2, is SQTIHQWPATLVQPVGSPLSLECTVEGTSNPNLYWYRQAAGRGLQLLFYSVGIGQISSEVPQNLSASRPQDRQFILSSKKLLLSDSGFYLCAWSVIANTGELFFGEGSRLTVL.

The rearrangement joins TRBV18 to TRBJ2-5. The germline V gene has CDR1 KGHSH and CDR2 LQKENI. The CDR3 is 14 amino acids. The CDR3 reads CASSLAGDGETQYF. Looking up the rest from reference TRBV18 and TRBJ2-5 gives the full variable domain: NAGVMQNPRHLVRRRGQEARLRCSPMKGHSHVYWYRQLPEEGLKFMVYLQKENIIDESGMPKERFSAEFPKEGPSILRIQQVVRGDSAAYFCASSLAGDGETQYFGPGTRLLVL.

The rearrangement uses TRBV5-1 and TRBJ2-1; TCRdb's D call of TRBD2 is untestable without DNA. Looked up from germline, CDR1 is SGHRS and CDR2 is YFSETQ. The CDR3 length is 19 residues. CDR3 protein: CASSRVGGTSVYSYNEQFF.